This is a list of T cell receptor beta chains from one sample in a study of T cell clonotyping in hematopoietic cell transplantation. Sequencing used immunoSEQ multiplex PCR; TCRdb keeps in-frame clones, though not all of them. The data hold 10,000 to 15,000 clones, with almost 50% observed a single time. The sequenced material came from peripheral blood mononuclear cells. These receptors were collected from a man aged 50 or older in good health. Some clones in this sample may be carry-over from other donors' samples. Both conserved end residues are part of each CDR3. A D gene is named only where the DNA matches it firmly. For some rows the clone size is stated as once, few or many, or as a class when expanded; others skip it.

cdr3_nt: TGTGCCAGCAATGAGGGAGGCCCGGTGGGCGAGCAGTACTTC; cdr3_aa: CASNEGGPVGEQYF; d_call: NA; clone_size: NA; v_call: TRBV6-5; j_call: TRBJ2-7
cdr3_nt: TGCGCCAGCACCAGGGGACAGCGGAATGAAAAGCTGTTTTTT; cdr3_aa: CASTRGQRNEKLFF; d_call: TRBD1; clone_size: NA; v_call: TRBV5-1; j_call: TRBJ1-4
cdr3_nt: TGTGCCAGCAGTTACTCGAGTATGGGACGGACGAAGGGCTACACCTTC; cdr3_aa: CASSYSSMGRTKGYTF; d_call: NA; clone_size: NA; v_call: TRBV6-6; j_call: TRBJ1-2
cdr3_nt: TGTGCCAGCAGCTTTTGGGGACGCCCGGTCTCACCCCTCCACTTT; cdr3_aa: CASSFWGRPVSPLHF; d_call: NA; clone_size: NA; v_call: TRBV5-6; j_call: TRBJ1-6
cdr3_nt: TGTGCCAGCAGTTTAAGGGGAGGGAACTATGGCTACACCTTC; cdr3_aa: CASSLRGGNYGYTF; d_call: NA; clone_size: few; v_call: TRBV27; j_call: TRBJ1-2
cdr3_nt: TGTGCCAGCTCACCTCTTGACAGTATCAATAACTATGGCTACACCTTC; cdr3_aa: CASSPLDSINNYGYTF; d_call: NA; clone_size: few; v_call: TRBV18; j_call: TRBJ1-2
cdr3_nt: TGTGCCAGCAGCTTAGCTGCCCGCTCCTACGAGCAGTACTTC; cdr3_aa: CASSLAARSYEQYF; d_call: NA; clone_size: once; v_call: TRBV7-6; j_call: TRBJ2-7
cdr3_nt: TGTGCCAGCAGCTTCGGCGGACAGGGCTACGAGCAGTACTTC; cdr3_aa: CASSFGGQGYEQYF; d_call: TRBD1; clone_size: NA; v_call: TRBV5-6; j_call: TRBJ2-7
cdr3_nt: TGTGCCAGCAGCTTAGGGACACTCCAGTATTTT; cdr3_aa: CASSLGTLQYF; d_call: NA; clone_size: NA; v_call: TRBV11-2; j_call: TRBJ2-3
cdr3_nt: TGTGCCAGCAGAAAGGACAGGGTTAATGAAAAACTGTTTTTT; cdr3_aa: CASRKDRVNEKLFF; d_call: TRBD1; clone_size: few; v_call: TRBV7-3; j_call: TRBJ1-4